A selection of T cell receptor beta chains follows, all from one sample in a study of patients and donors after allogeneic stem cell transplantation. TCRdb redid the calling of the RT-PCR reads with MiXCR, one entry per CDR3 protein. The table lists approximately 410,000 distinct CDR3 sequences, more than 15% of them singletons. Sample: blood, either unsorted or a sorted T cell fraction (not recorded which). Receptors were obtained from a human donor who was either an allogeneic HSCT recipient or a stem cell or donor lymphocyte infusion donor (not recorded which). It is not recorded whose cells these are; they may come from a transplant donor. Each CDR3 is given with its conserved first and last residue. A D gene is named only where the DNA matches it firmly. Clone sizes are given selectively: once, few, many, or a class where the clone is expanded.

J gene: TRBJ1-1
V gene: TRBV12-3/TRBV12-4
CDR3 length: 14
clone size: many
D gene: TRBD1
CDR3 DNA: TGTGCCAGCAGTAACAGGGGGCGCGTCACTGAAGCTTTCTTT
CDR3 protein: CASSNRGRVTEAFF

J gene: TRBJ1-6
V gene: TRBV5-1
CDR3 length: 15
clone size: few
D gene: TRBD1
CDR3 DNA: TGCGCCAGCAGCTTGGGACAGGGTTATAATTCACCCCTCCACTTT
CDR3 protein: CASSLGQGYNSPLHF

J gene: TRBJ2-2
V gene: TRBV13
CDR3 length: 15
clone size: NA
D gene: NA
CDR3 DNA: TGTGCCAGCAGCTACCGCCGTCGAAACACCGGGGAGCTGTTTTTT
CDR3 protein: CASSYRRRNTGELFF

J gene: TRBJ2-1
V gene: TRBV9
CDR3 length: 13
clone size: NA
D gene: NA
CDR3 DNA: TGTGCCAGCAGCGTAGGGCCATGGAATGAGCAGTTCTTC
CDR3 protein: CASSVGPWNEQFF

J gene: TRBJ1-2
V gene: TRBV7-2
CDR3 length: 14
clone size: few
D gene: NA
CDR3 DNA: TGTGCCAGCAGCTCGCTTGGGACGAACTATGGCTACACCTTC
CDR3 protein: CASSSLGTNYGYTF

J gene: TRBJ1-1
V gene: TRBV24-1
CDR3 length: 13
clone size: NA
D gene: NA
CDR3 DNA: TGTGCCACCAGTGATTCATTGAGTCTCGAAGCTTTCTTT
CDR3 protein: CATSDSLSLEAFF

J gene: TRBJ2-1
V gene: TRBV7-6
CDR3 length: 19
clone size: few
D gene: TRBD2
CDR3 DNA: TGTGCCAGCAGCTTATTCCTTCGGGGCGGGAGGGCCTCCTACAATGAGCAGTTCTTC
CDR3 protein: CASSLFLRGGRASYNEQFF

J gene: TRBJ1-2
V gene: TRBV19
CDR3 length: 15
clone size: few
D gene: NA
CDR3 DNA: TGTGCCAGTAGGCAAGACAGGTCCTTTTCCTATGGCTACACCTTC
CDR3 protein: CASRQDRSFSYGYTF

J gene: TRBJ1-1
V gene: TRBV5-5
CDR3 length: 14
clone size: many
D gene: TRBD1
CDR3 DNA: TGTGCCAGCAGCCCGGGACAGGGCGGGACTGAAGCTTTCTTT
CDR3 protein: CASSPGQGGTEAFF

J gene: TRBJ2-7
V gene: TRBV19
CDR3 length: 14
clone size: NA
D gene: NA
CDR3 DNA: TGTGCCAGTAGTATGGGACTTAAACTGGGCGAGCAGTACTTC
CDR3 protein: CASSMGLKLGEQYF

J gene: TRBJ2-2
V gene: TRBV11-2
CDR3 length: 16
clone size: few
D gene: NA
CDR3 DNA: TGTGCCAGCAGTTCTTTCGTCAGGGAGTTACTCGGGGAGCTGTTTTTT
CDR3 protein: CASSSFVRELLGELFF